A single sample is the source of the 9 T cell receptor beta chains below, sequenced in a study of response to subunit inactivated influenza vaccine. TCRdb used MiXCR to reprocess the RT-PCR reads, holding one entry per CDR3 protein. The sample includes 710,000 or so distinct CDR3 sequences, approximately 14% of them seen just once. The sequences come from PBMCs from blood, collected 11 to 12 days after vaccination. The receptors were gathered from a man aged 45 to 65 who received an inactivated influenza vaccine.

V gene TRBV6-1 combines with J gene TRBJ2-1; D might be TRBD2 (6 bases). The CDR3 loop spans 17 amino acids. Germline CDR1 MNHNS, CDR2 SASEGT. Trimming pared 7 bases from V and 2 bases from J, leaving 21 bases between. The CDR3 sequence is CASTRRVLGGAYNEQFF. CDR3 sequence (DNA): TGTGCCAGCACCCGCCGGGTCCTGGGGGGTGCCTACAATGAGCAGTTCTTC.

This clonotype has only a few counts. V gene TRBV9 combines with J gene TRBJ2-3, with D possibly called TRBD1 or TRBD2 (6 bases each). Germline lookup yields CDR1 SGDLS and CDR2 YYNGEE. The CDR3 is 16 amino acids. V was shortened by 1 base and J by 4 bases, with 16 bases between the two germline ends. DNA of the CDR3: TGTGCCAGCAGCGTACGTGGGGCTAGGGGGGCAGATACGCAGTATTTT. This codes for CASSVRGARGADTQYF.

This clonotype was observed a single time. The chain links TRBV20-1 to TRBJ1-2; D perhaps matches TRBD1 (5 bases). With 5 bases removed from V and 4 bases from J, the gap between germline ends came to 14 bases. The CDR3 totals 13 residues. Germline CDR1 DFQATT, CDR2 SNEGSKA (reference sequence). CDR3 protein: CSAPEWGTYGYTF. The CDR3 region has the DNA TGCAGTGCTCCAGAGTGGGGGACCTATGGCTACACCTTC.

This clonotype was picked up a small number of times. The CDR3: CASSLGQEYPNYGYTF. As DNA, the CDR3 is TGTGCCAGCAGCTTGGGGCAGGAATACCCTAACTATGGCTACACCTTC. The chain uses TRBV5-5 and TRBJ1-2; D gene uncertain. Germline V gene data show CDR1 as SGHKS and CDR2 as YYEKEE (reference sequence). With 0 bases removed from V and 0 bases from J, the gap between germline ends came to 12 bases. The CDR3 spans 16 residues.

This clonotype showed up just a few times. J is TRBJ2-5 and V is TRBV20-1; the D is unclear. This CDR3 contains 12 residues. V dropped 3 bases and J dropped 5 bases, with 10 bases sitting between them. The germline V gene has CDR1 DFQATT and CDR2 SNEGSKA (reference sequence). CDR3 in amino acids: CSASPVSETQYF. CDR3 coding DNA: TGCAGTGCTAGTCCGGTATCGGAGACCCAGTACTTC.

This clonotype was picked up a small number of times. The chain carries TRBV10-2 and TRBJ2-5; weak D call: TRBD2 (5 bases). Looked up from germline, CDR1 is WSHSY and CDR2 is SAAADI. The length of the CDR3 is 13 residues. Trimming took off 6 bases at V and 1 base at J, with 9 bases between the two ends. CDR3: CASRRVSQETQYF. The CDR3 nucleotides read TGCGCCAGCAGGCGGGTTTCCCAAGAGACCCAGTACTTC.

The J gene is TRBJ2-2, the V gene TRBV29-1, with TRBD2 matching over 13 bases. CDR1 SQVTM and CDR2 ANQGSEA come from the germline V gene. V lost 1 base to trimming and J lost 7 bases; unmatched junction nucleotides: 6. This CDR3 region has 16 residues. CDR3 nucleotides: TGCAGCGTTGAAGGCCTAGGACTAGCGGGGGTCGGGGAGCTGTTTTTT. It is translated as CSVEGLGLAGVGELFF.

This chain connects TRBV25-1 to TRBJ2-7, with TRBD1 matching 8 bases. CDR1 MGHDK and CDR2 SYGVNS come from the germline V gene. Unmatched junction bases numbered 10, after V lost 6 bases and J lost 0 bases. The CDR3 consists of 16 residues. CDR3 region: CASRPTSGTGSYEQYF. The CDR3 DNA reads TGTGCCAGCAGACCTACATCCGGGACAGGCTCCTACGAGCAGTACTTC.

This clonotype showed up just a few times. The chain employs TRBV5-1 and TRBJ2-2; D is possibly TRBD2 (5 bases). Looked up from germline, CDR1 is SGHRS and CDR2 is YFSETQ. V was clipped by 0 bases and J by 6 bases, with 12 bases between them. This CDR3 region has 15 residues. The CDR3 loop is CASSLAGVSAGELFF. In nucleotides, the CDR3 is TGCGCCAGCAGCTTGGCCGGGGTGTCCGCCGGGGAGCTGTTTTTT.